This T cell receptor beta chain appears in the sequencing data of a study of blood T cell repertoires in COVID-19 (dated by TCRdb to between 2020 and 2021). At the level of the whole study: Samples from collaborators originated in the United States, Italy and Spain and spanned both the acute and convalescent phases of COVID-19. The material from the prospective study consisted of cDNA or gDNA derived from T cells, B-cell-depleted T cells, or PBMCs. Subjects who had been exposed to COVID-19, were actively infected with it, or had recovered from it provided the deeply sampled blood TCRbeta repertoires that made up the dataset. The repertoires were made available in a free public database intended to serve as a resource for research on the immune response to SARS-CoV-2. Samples were obtained from the ongoing ImmuneRACE study (first 160 participants) and from some 1,200 subjects provided by 6 global collaborators. A de-identified subject ID, COVID-19 status, age in years and sex were almost always included in the sample metadata. Where available, HLA class I and class II types were obtained from metadata supplied by the sample provider rather than from assay-based typing. Broad study findings and their caveats: The amount of clinical and demographic metadata varied by source and participant and was provided uncurated.

The immunoSEQ Assay, a bias-controlled multiplex PCR, was used to amplify TCRbeta CDR3 regions from genomic DNA. The authors processed their data as follows. The number of nucleated cells in each sample was estimated by amplification of reference gene primers within the assay. To quantify the absolute abundance of each unique TCRbeta CDR3 rearrangement, sequence reads were collapsed and filtered. Productive Simpson clonality was computed per sample as the square root of Simpson's diversity index over productive rearrangements. Here the immuneACCESS table is served through TCRdb, limited to in-frame sequences with V and J called. Missing clones are a known gap in these copies; in checked studies unresolved V genes cover under half, and the rest lacks a known reason. Clone size and V and J calls were adopted from that table, with D and trimming inferred from the DNA. The sample table lists approximately 110,000 clones, more than 75% of them with a count of one. The top ten clonotypes cover roughly 5.4% of the sample.

Whole blood was collected in K2EDTA tubes by collaborating institutions according to the institutions' own protocols. For TCRbeta analysis, collaborator samples were shipped as frozen whole blood, as isolated PBMCs, or as DNA extracted from either sample type. Worth noting for this clone: This clone's antigen is unknown. No qualities accompany the bases; no much larger clone lies one base away.

Per the germline V gene (reference sequence), LNHDA is the CDR1 and SQIVND is the CDR2. The CDR3 sequence holds 14 residues, the cysteine and phenylalanine included. This entry keeps only the CDR3 DNA: 42 bases, framed from base 1. V is pared back by 4 bases and J by 11 bases, with 18 bases lying between the germline termini. The sequence came from a human donor in a cohort sampled during active COVID-19. This chain joins TRBV19 to TRBJ1-5, with no D gene named confidently. The source material was peripheral blood. The CDR3 reads CASSNGVRSGSQHF. The nucleotide sequence reads as follows: TGTGCCAGTAGTAATGGTGTCAGGTCGGGGTCCCAGCATTTT.